These 6 T cell receptor beta chains share one sample of origin, sequenced in a study of T cells in Graves' hyperthyroidism and ophthalmopathy. Researchers took RNA transcripts and amplified the TCR beta CDR3 regions from them. A set of HTBI primers served as the primers for a first-round RT-PCR of the TCR CDR3. Via MiXCR, TCRdb re-called the multiplex PCR reads, giving one row per CDR3 protein. The sample contains over 400,000 distinct CDR3 sequences, approximately 23% of which appear only once. The specimen sequenced was blood. Receptors were obtained from a woman in her seventies with Graves' ophthalmopathy.

This clonotype was counted between two and nine times. The V call is TRBV20-1, the J call TRBJ1-4; no firm D call. The CDR3 runs 10 residues. Trimming left V 6 bases short and J 7 bases short, with 6 bases between. Germline values: CDR1 DFQATT, CDR2 SNEGSKA (reference sequence). The CDR3 sequence is CSANSEKLFF. The CDR3 DNA is TGCAGTGCCAACAGTGAAAAACTGTTTTTT.

This clonotype was observed at least ten times. The chain links TRBV28 to TRBJ2-7; 9 positions match TRBD2. The CDR3 covers 14 residues. Trimming took 7 bases from V and 2 from J; bases not matched to a gene: 6. The germline gives CDR1 MDHEN, CDR2 SYDVKM. The CDR3 is CASTGAGGPYEQYF. The CDR3 region has the DNA TGTGCCAGCACGGGGGCGGGAGGGCCCTACGAGCAGTACTTC.

Only a few counts were recorded for this clonotype. The rearrangement links TRBV18 to TRBJ1-2; D perhaps matches TRBD1 (5 bases). V lost 6 bases, J lost 1 base, and 21 bases lay in between. Per germline, CDR1 KGHSH and CDR2 LQKENI. This CDR3 spans 17 amino acids. The CDR3 sequence is CASSQGPGTSGNYGYTF. The DNA of the CDR3 is TGTGCCAGCTCGCAAGGACCGGGGACGAGTGGTAACTATGGCTACACCTTC.

This clonotype was picked up a small number of times. The rearrangement links TRBV6-1 to TRBJ1-2; 9 nucleotides line up with TRBD1. The CDR3 extends over 16 amino acids. The V gene end was trimmed by 2 bases and the J gene end by 2 bases; junction bases not matched to a gene: 6. The germline gives CDR1 MNHNS, CDR2 SASEGT. The CDR3 region is CASSELGTGINYGYTF. Written as DNA, the CDR3 is TGTGCCAGCAGTGAATTAGGGACAGGGATAAACTATGGCTACACCTTC.

The genes are TRBV18 and TRBJ2-5; D unclear. This CDR3 comprises 15 residues. Germline V CDR1 and CDR2: KGHSH, LQKENI. V was clipped by 3 bases and J by 0 bases, with 11 bases between them. The CDR3 spells CASSPLSSYQETQYF. Written as DNA, the CDR3 is TGTGCCAGCTCACCGCTGTCGAGCTACCAAGAGACCCAGTACTTC. The variable domain in full, with the rest retrieved from reference TRBV18 and TRBJ2-5, is NAGVMQNPRHLVRRRGQEARLRCSPMKGHSHVYWYRQLPEEGLKFMVYLQKENIIDESGMPKERFSAEFPKEGPSILRIQQVVRGDSAAYFCASSPLSSYQETQYFGPGTRLLVL.

The chain links TRBV30 to TRBJ2-7; TRBD2 agrees at 13 bases. The germline CDR1 and CDR2 sequences are GTSNPN and SVGIG (reference sequence). V gave up 5 bases and J gave up 6 bases; unmatched junction bases: 10. The CDR3 spans 15 residues. CDR3: CAWVHGLAGVPEQYF. In DNA, the CDR3 is TGTGCCTGGGTACACGGACTAGCGGGAGTTCCCGAGCAGTACTTC.